A single sample is the source of the 24 T cell receptor beta chains below, sequenced in a study of CD8 T cells in ankylosing spondylitis. TCRdb reanalysed the 5' RACE reads using MiXCR and keeps one entry per CDR3 protein. The repertoire has 37,000 or so distinct CDR3 sequences, 15% to 20% of them found once; the top ten carry 35% to 50%. Sequenced sample: blood. The receptors originated from a male donor with ankylosing spondylitis or in good health (not recorded which).

The V and J genes are TRBV6-2 or TRBV6-3 and TRBJ1-4; D uncertain. The CDR3 is 14 residues long. V was pared by 3 bases and J by 8 bases, with 13 bases between. Germline assignment: CDR1 MNHEY and CDR2 SVGEGT. The CDR3 reads CASSYNGPREKLFF. The CDR3 DNA sequence: TGTGCCAGCAGTTATAACGGTCCTCGGGAAAAACTGTTTTTT.

This chain uses TRBV6-5 with TRBJ1-4; D might be TRBD1 (5 bases). The CDR3 consists of 14 residues. V was cut by 6 bases and J by 8 bases, with 16 bases left in between. Per the germline V gene, CDR1 is MNHEY and CDR2 is SVGAGI. CDR3 sequence: CASSTQGLGEKLFF. The CDR3 DNA follows: TGTGCCAGCAGCACGCAGGGTTTAGGAGAAAAACTGTTTTTT.

J is TRBJ2-3 and V is TRBV20-1; 10 bases map to TRBD2. The CDR3 is 16 amino acids. Germline V gives CDR1 DFQATT, CDR2 SNEGSKA (reference sequence). Losses at the gene ends were 5 bases for V and 3 bases for J; bases not matched to a gene: 11. CDR3 sequence: CSAHNYGLAATDTQYF. In nucleotides, the CDR3 is TGCAGTGCTCACAACTATGGACTAGCGGCAACAGATACGCAGTATTTT.

This clonotype showed up just a few times. The gene calls are TRBV6-6 and TRBJ2-1; possibly TRBD1 or TRBD2 for D (5 bases each). V was pared by 10 bases and J by 0 bases, with 13 bases between. The CDR3 is 14 amino acids. Germline values: CDR1 MNHNY, CDR2 SVGAGI (reference sequence). The CDR3 reads CATGTSSSYNEQFF. The CDR3 nucleotides read TGTGCCACCGGGACCTCGAGCTCCTACAATGAGCAGTTCTTC.

This clonotype occurred a few times. This chain joins TRBV5-1 and TRBJ2-3; 8 nucleotides align to TRBD2. V gave up 3 bases and J gave up 2 bases; unmatched junction bases: 5. CDR1 is SGHRS and CDR2 is YFSETQ in the germline V gene. There are 15 residues in the CDR3. The CDR3 bases are TGCGCCAGCAGCTCAGGCGGGGGGATCACAGATACGCAGTATTTT. Translating gives CASSSGGGITDTQYF.

This clonotype occurred many times. The rearrangement joins TRBV25-1 to TRBJ2-4; TRBD2 matches 8 bases. The CDR3 spans 15 residues. Germline CDR1 reads MGHDK; CDR2 reads SYGVNS. Trimming took 6 bases from V and 1 from J; bases not matched to a gene: 5. CDR3 nucleotide sequence: TGTGCCAGCAGCCGGGGGGGGAGGGCCAAAAACATTCAGTACTTC. Encoded protein: CASSRGGRAKNIQYF.

The chain is built from TRBV27 and TRBJ2-5, with D tentatively TRBD1 (6 bases). Germline CDR1 MNHEY, CDR2 SMNVEV (reference sequence). V lost 2 bases and J lost 4, with 14 bases in between. The CDR3 loop spans 15 amino acids. The CDR3 here is CASSLTLGGSETQYF. For the CDR3, the DNA is TGTGCCAGCAGTTTAACATTAGGGGGTTCAGAGACCCAGTACTTC.

In nucleotides, the CDR3 is TGTGCCAGCAGTTTTGGTTTCGGGACGACTAGCACAGATACGCAGTATTTT. Translated, it gives CASSFGFGTTSTDTQYF. This chain uses TRBV12-3 or TRBV12-4 with TRBJ2-3, with D perhaps TRBD1 or TRBD2 (5 bases each). The CDR3 runs 17 residues. Between the trimmed V and J ends, which lost 3 bases and 0 bases, there was a span of 16 bases.

This clonotype showed up just a few times. V and J are TRBV7-2 and TRBJ2-5; D remains ambiguous. This CDR3 comprises 12 residues. CDR1 is SGHTA and CDR2 is FQGNSA in the germline V gene. V was pared by 2 bases and J by 4 bases, with 5 bases between. The CDR3 loop is CASSLPGETQYF. The CDR3 DNA reads TGTGCCAGCAGCTTACCCGGAGAGACCCAGTACTTC.

V is TRBV21-1 and J is TRBJ2-2; TRBD2, the table's D call, lacks a check against the DNA. TRBV21-1 is a documented pseudogene. The CDR3 extends over 16 amino acids. CDR3 coding DNA: TGTGCCAGCAGCGGCCGGAGGGCCCCGAACACCGGGGAGCTGTTTTTT. Its translation: CASSGRRAPNTGELFF.

This clonotype was detected only a few times. The chain carries TRBV4-3 and TRBJ2-3; D possibly matches TRBD1 or TRBD2 (5 bases each). V gave up 4 bases and J gave up 3 bases, with 14 bases separating them. The CDR3 contains 15 residues. Per germline, CDR1 LGHNA and CDR2 YSLEER. The CDR3 protein is CASSRGDGTTDTQYF. The CDR3 nucleotides read TGCGCCAGCAGCCGAGGGGACGGAACGACAGATACGCAGTATTTT.

The rearrangement uses TRBV7-2 and TRBJ1-4; tentative D call: TRBD1 (6 bases). The CDR3 covers 15 residues. V lost 5 bases and J 0 bases, leaving 10 bases between the germline ends. Germline V gives CDR1 SGHTA, CDR2 FQGNSA. CDR3 sequence reads: CASSKTGPTNEKLFF. The CDR3 DNA reads TGTGCCAGCAGCAAAACAGGGCCAACTAATGAAAAACTGTTTTTT.

This clonotype occurred a few times. The chain joins TRBV6-6 to TRBJ2-3; 9 bases fit TRBD1. Germline assignment: CDR1 MNHNY and CDR2 SVGAGI (reference sequence). With V trimmed by 4 bases and J by 0 bases, 2 bases remained unmatched. The CDR3 is 15 residues long. CDR3 region: CASSWDRDSTDTQYF. DNA of the CDR3: TGTGCCAGCAGTTGGGACAGGGATAGCACAGATACGCAGTATTTT.

V and J are TRBV6-2 or TRBV6-3 and TRBJ2-7, with 8 bases that match TRBD2. The V and J ends lost 4 bases and 1 base, in that order; junction bases with no gene match: 9. The CDR3 is made up of 16 amino acids. Germline assignment: CDR1 MNHEY and CDR2 SVGEGT. This CDR3 is CASSLIGTSLSYEQYF. The CDR3 bases are TGTGCCAGCAGTTTGATCGGGACTAGTCTTTCCTACGAGCAGTACTTC.

CDR3 in DNA: TGTGCCAGCAGCTTAGAAATTAGCGGTTCCTACGAGCAGTACTTC. Amino acid sequence: CASSLEISGSYEQYF. The chain couples TRBV7-6 to TRBJ2-7; D possibly corresponds to TRBD2 (6 bases). CDR3 length: 15 residues. In germline, CDR1 is SGHVS, CDR2 FNYEAQ. Trimming removed 1 base from V and 1 base from J, with 11 bases in between.

The genes are TRBV7-3 and TRBJ2-2; D unclear. The germline V gene has CDR1 SGHTA and CDR2 FQGTGA. Trimming took off 0 bases at V and 6 bases at J, with 14 bases between the two ends. The CDR3 runs 16 residues. This CDR3 is CASSLTARIFPGELFF. CDR3 in DNA: TGTGCCAGCAGCTTAACGGCGAGGATATTCCCCGGGGAGCTGTTTTTT.

This clonotype showed up just a few times. The chain recombines TRBV21-1 with TRBJ2-1; the table's D gene call, TRBD2, was not cross checked with the DNA. TRBV21-1 is described as a pseudogene. This CDR3 is 16 amino acids long. The CDR3 reads CASSKAGASGHNEQFF. The CDR3 coding sequence is TGTGCCAGCAGCAAAGCCGGGGCTAGCGGCCACAATGAGCAGTTCTTC.

The chain carries TRBV30 and TRBJ2-2; D is uncertain. Germline-derived CDR1 and CDR2 are GTSNPN and SVGIG (reference sequence). The germline V and J ends were trimmed by 3 bases and 6 bases, with 2 bases remaining between them. The CDR3 covers 10 residues. The CDR3 reads CAWRPGELFF. The CDR3, as DNA: TGTGCCTGGAGGCCCGGGGAGCTGTTTTTT.

Only a few counts were recorded for this clonotype. The V and J genes are TRBV20-1 and TRBJ2-5; D remains unclear. CDR1 DFQATT and CDR2 SNEGSKA come from the germline V gene (reference sequence). V shed 6 bases and J shed 5 bases, with 7 bases lying between them. The CDR3 has 10 residues. The CDR3 nucleotides are TGCAGTGCCCTTATGGAGACCCAGTACTTC. Translated, it gives CSALMETQYF.

The rearrangement joins TRBV20-1 to TRBJ2-1, with D unresolved. This CDR3 has 14 amino acids. V lost 0 bases and J 4 bases, leaving 10 bases between the germline ends. Germline lookup yields CDR1 DFQATT and CDR2 SNEGSKA (reference sequence). CDR3 DNA sequence: TGCAGTGCTAGAGAAAGTCCCCGTTACAATGAGCAGTTCTTC. Its protein is CSARESPRYNEQFF.

The chain is built from TRBV7-2 and TRBJ2-5; no reliable D call. CDR1 SGHTA and CDR2 FQGNSA come from the germline V gene. V dropped 4 bases and J dropped 3 bases, with 3 bases sitting between them. CDR3 size: 11 residues. The CDR3 spells CASSSEETQYF. CDR3 bases: TGTGCCAGCAGCTCCGAAGAGACCCAGTACTTC.

The chain uses TRBV7-3 and TRBJ1-1; TRBD1 might be the D (5 bases). The CDR3 is 14 residues long. Germline CDR1 is SGHTA and CDR2 is FQGTGA. Trimming pared 6 bases from V and 0 bases from J, leaving 11 bases between. For the CDR3, the DNA is TGTGCCAGCAGTTCCAGGGCTTTGAACACTGAAGCTTTCTTT. Residues: CASSSRALNTEAFF.

The chain joins TRBV25-1 to TRBJ2-1; 11 nucleotides align to TRBD2. The V gene end was trimmed by 4 bases and the J gene end by 3 bases; junction bases not matched to a gene: 2. The CDR3 extends over 15 amino acids. Germline V lookup: CDR1 MGHDK, CDR2 SYGVNS. The CDR3 nucleotides read TGTGCCAGCAGTGGACTAGCGGGAATCTACAATGAGCAGTTCTTC. Protein: CASSGLAGIYNEQFF.

The chain links TRBV27 to TRBJ2-1, with D perhaps TRBD2 (5 bases). The CDR3 runs to 13 residues. The V end lost 2 bases, the J end lost 7 bases, and 9 bases lay between the germline ends. Per germline, CDR1 MNHEY and CDR2 SMNVEV (reference sequence). The CDR3 reads CASSLRVANEQFF. The CDR3 bases are TGTGCCAGCAGTTTAAGGGTAGCGAATGAGCAGTTCTTC.